Shown below are 15 T cell receptor beta chains from a single sample sequenced in a study of T cell changes during pregnancy in multiple sclerosis (dated by TCRdb to between 2018 and 2020). Receptor libraries were prepared by the immunoSEQ multiplex PCR assay. Entries here come from immuneACCESS through TCRdb and include only in-frame sequences with V and J called. Some clones fail to appear in such tables; in the studies checked, an unresolved V gene covers under half of the shortfall, and the cause of the remainder is unknown. The sample yields 35,000 to 50,000 clones; approximately 90% were counted once. 1.2% of the sample lies in the top ten. Material: CD4+ T cells from peripheral blood mononuclear cells, obtained after pregnancy. Receptors originate from a female donor with multiple sclerosis, enrolled in a pregnancy study.

V and J are TRBV7-6 and TRBJ2-1, with 7 bases that match TRBD2. Germline V gene data show CDR1 as SGHVS and CDR2 as FNYEAQ. V gave up 8 bases and J gave up 4 bases; unmatched junction bases: 11. The length of the CDR3 is 15 residues. CDR3 sequence: CASASGASGYNEQFF. CDR3 coding DNA: TGTGCCAGCGCTTCTGGGGCTAGCGGATACAATGAGCAGTTCTTC.

The rearrangement uses TRBV6-6 and TRBJ2-4; perhaps TRBD1 as D (7 bases). V gave up 8 bases and J gave up 3 bases, with 14 bases separating them. Germline CDR1 and CDR2: MNHNY and SVGAGI (reference sequence). This CDR3 has 14 residues. The CDR3, as DNA: TGTGCCAGCGACTTTCAGGGGGGCAAAAACATTCAGTACTTC. It specifies CASDFQGGKNIQYF.

J is TRBJ2-7 and V is TRBV28; 9 bases align to TRBD2. Trimming at V came to 9 bases and at J to 2 bases, leaving 14 bases not matched to a gene. The CDR3 is made up of 16 amino acids. CDR1 and CDR2 from the germline V gene are MDHEN and SYDVKM. The CDR3 coding sequence is TGTGCCAGTTTTCCCGGCCAAGGCGGGAGGGCCTACGAGCAGTACTTC. Protein: CASFPGQGGRAYEQYF.

This chain connects TRBV5-1 to TRBJ1-6; unclear D gene. CDR1 SGHRS and CDR2 YFSETQ come from the germline V gene. The CDR3 extends over 16 amino acids. Trimming shortened V by 0 bases and J by 6 bases, and 13 bases separated the two germline ends. CDR3 region: CASSLEYGSGNSPLHF. The CDR3, as DNA: TGCGCCAGCAGCTTGGAGTACGGTTCTGGTAATTCACCCCTCCACTTT.

The chain combines TRBV30 with TRBJ1-2; 9 positions match TRBD1. The germline V gene has CDR1 GTSNPN and CDR2 SVGIG (reference sequence). The CDR3 spans 15 residues. V lost 0 bases and J lost 7; bases outside the gene matches: 9. This chain's CDR3 is CAWSVTGQGLSGYTF. For the CDR3, the DNA is TGTGCCTGGAGTGTAACGGGACAGGGTTTGTCTGGCTACACCTTC.

The CDR3 loop reads CASSPEDSKGYTF. CDR3 coding DNA: TGCGCCAGCAGCCCTGAGGACAGCAAAGGCTACACCTTC. The chain joins TRBV5-1 to TRBJ1-2; D possibly corresponds to TRBD1 (6 bases). The CDR3 is 13 residues long. Germline lookup yields CDR1 SGHRS and CDR2 YFSETQ. V was shortened by 4 bases and J by 8 bases, with 15 bases between the two germline ends.

For the CDR3, the DNA is TGTGCCAGCAGCACCGGCCCCAAGGAGGAGACCCAGTACTTC. It is translated as CASSTGPKEETQYF. This rearrangement joins TRBV5-4 to TRBJ2-5; D remains ambiguous. Trimming shortened V by 4 bases and J by 5 bases, and 15 bases separated the two germline ends. CDR1 and CDR2 (germline): SGHNT, YYREEE (reference sequence). The CDR3 extends over 14 amino acids.

This chain connects TRBV30 to TRBJ1-2; no clear D. This CDR3 spans 13 amino acids. V lost 0 bases to trimming and J lost 7 bases, with 12 bases between them. Looked up from germline, CDR1 is GTSNPN and CDR2 is SVGIG (reference sequence). The CDR3 sequence: CAWSVLTSGGYTF. The CDR3 nucleotides are TGTGCCTGGAGTGTACTCACTTCAGGTGGCTACACCTTC. Using reference TRBV30 and TRBJ1-2 for the parts outside the CDR3, the full variable domain is SQTIHQWPATLVQPVGSPLSLECTVEGTSNPNLYWYRQAAGRGLQLLFYSVGIGQISSEVPQNLSASRPQDRQFILSSKKLLLSDSGFYLCAWSVLTSGGYTFGSGTRLTVV.

This chain connects TRBV7-9 to TRBJ2-7, with 8 nucleotides matching TRBD2. Losses at the gene ends were 10 bases for V and 2 bases for J; bases not matched to a gene: 13. The CDR3 totals 15 residues. Germline values: CDR1 SEHNR, CDR2 FQNEAQ (reference sequence). The CDR3 nucleotides read TGTGCCACCCAAGATGGAGCGGGGGCAACCTACGAGCAGTACTTC. Amino acid sequence: CATQDGAGATYEQYF.

This clone was picked up one time. This sequence joins TRBV5-4 and TRBJ2-5, with 11 bases fitting TRBD2. Germline V lookup: CDR1 SGHNT, CDR2 YYREEE (reference sequence). This CDR3 comprises 17 residues. V was clipped by 3 bases and J by 1 base; unmatched bases: 8. This CDR3 reads CASSSGTSGTPQETQYF. The CDR3 DNA sequence: TGTGCCAGCAGCTCCGGGACTAGCGGCACCCCCCAAGAGACCCAGTACTTC. Combining the CDR3 with reference TRBV5-4 and TRBJ2-5 gives the whole variable domain ETGVTQSPTHLIKTRGQQVTLRCSSQSGHNTVSWYQQALGQGPQFIFQYYREEENGRGNFPPRFSGLQFPNYSSELNVNALELDDSALYLCASSSGTSGTPQETQYFGPGTRLLVL.

V is TRBV7-2 and J is TRBJ2-3, with TRBD1 as a possible D gene (6 bases). V was trimmed by 8 bases and J by 1 base, leaving 16 bases between them. CDR1 is SGHTA, CDR2 FQGNSA, per germline. The CDR3 is 15 residues long. CDR3 DNA sequence: TGTGCCAGCCGAAGTCCGGGACACCGCACAGATACGCAGTATTTT. As protein: CASRSPGHRTDTQYF.

V is TRBV19 and J is TRBJ1-4; D remains unclear. The CDR3 sequence is 14 residues long. Germline V gene lookup returns CDR1 LNHDA and CDR2 SQIVND (reference sequence). Trimming stripped 6 bases from V and 5 bases from J, with 13 bases between. The CDR3 DNA sequence: TGTGCCAGTAGATTCAGCGGACTCAATGAAAAACTGTTTTTT. It is translated as CASRFSGLNEKLFF.

The CDR3 sequence: CASSVDRVGEQYF. The DNA for the CDR3 is TGTGCCAGCAGCGTAGACAGGGTGGGCGAGCAGTACTTC. The gene calls are TRBV9 and TRBJ2-7; tentatively, D is TRBD1 (6 bases). The CDR3 runs 13 residues. V was clipped by 0 bases and J by 6 bases, with 10 bases between them. Germline CDR1 SGDLS, CDR2 YYNGEE.

This chain connects TRBV28 to TRBJ2-1, with 11 bases that match TRBD2. CDR3 length equals 17 residues. J gave up 2 bases and V 5 bases, and 8 bases lay outside the gene matches. CDR1 and CDR2 (germline): MDHEN, SYDVKM. The CDR3 coding sequence is TGTGCCAGCAGTGGCACATCTAGCGGGAGGACCTACAATGAGCAGTTCTTC. Its translation is CASSGTSSGRTYNEQFF.

This chain's CDR3 is CASSLGVRREGQETQYF. DNA of the CDR3: TGTGCCAGCAGCTTGGGGGTTAGGAGGGAGGGACAAGAGACCCAGTACTTC. The gene calls are TRBV5-4 and TRBJ2-5, with 7 bases that match TRBD2. Germline assignment: CDR1 SGHNT and CDR2 YYREEE (reference sequence). CDR3 length: 17 amino acids. The V segment lost 0 bases and the J segment 2 bases; nucleotides outside the gene matches: 10.